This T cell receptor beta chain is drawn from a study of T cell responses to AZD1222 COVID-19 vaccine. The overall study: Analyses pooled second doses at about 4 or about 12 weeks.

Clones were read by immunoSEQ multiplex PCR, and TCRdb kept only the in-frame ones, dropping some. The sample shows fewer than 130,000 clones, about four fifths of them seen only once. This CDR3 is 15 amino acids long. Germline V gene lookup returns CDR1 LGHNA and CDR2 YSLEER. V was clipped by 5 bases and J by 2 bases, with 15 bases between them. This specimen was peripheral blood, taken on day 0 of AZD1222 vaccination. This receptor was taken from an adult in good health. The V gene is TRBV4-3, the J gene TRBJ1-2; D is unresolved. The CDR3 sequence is CASSLGRSSNYGYTF. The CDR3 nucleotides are TGCGCCAGCAGCTTAGGACGGTCGTCCAACTATGGCTACACCTTC.